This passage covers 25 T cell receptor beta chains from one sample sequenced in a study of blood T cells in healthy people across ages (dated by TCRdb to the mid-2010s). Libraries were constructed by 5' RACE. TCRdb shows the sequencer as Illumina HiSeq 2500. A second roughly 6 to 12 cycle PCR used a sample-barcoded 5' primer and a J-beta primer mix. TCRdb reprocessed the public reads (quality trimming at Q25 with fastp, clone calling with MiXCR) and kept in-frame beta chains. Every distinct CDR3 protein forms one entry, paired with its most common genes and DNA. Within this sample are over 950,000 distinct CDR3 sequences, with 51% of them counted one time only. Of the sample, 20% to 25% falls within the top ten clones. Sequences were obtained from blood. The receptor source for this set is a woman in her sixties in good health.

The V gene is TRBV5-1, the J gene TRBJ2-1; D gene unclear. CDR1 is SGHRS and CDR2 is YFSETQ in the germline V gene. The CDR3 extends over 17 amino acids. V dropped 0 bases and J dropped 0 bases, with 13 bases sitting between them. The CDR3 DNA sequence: TGCGCCAGCAGCTTGGCGAGCGCCACGAGCTCCTACAATGAGCAGTTCTTC. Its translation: CASSLASATSSYNEQFF.

CDR3 region: CASSHGRLAGDAVQYF. The CDR3 DNA reads TGTGCCAGCAGCCACGGGAGACTAGCGGGAGATGCCGTGCAGTACTTC. This chain uses TRBV4-2 with TRBJ2-5, with TRBD2 identical over 12 bases. The J segment lost 11 bases and the V segment lost 3 bases, leaving 13 bases of the junction unmatched. Per germline, CDR1 LGHNA and CDR2 YNFKEQ. The CDR3 has 16 amino acids.

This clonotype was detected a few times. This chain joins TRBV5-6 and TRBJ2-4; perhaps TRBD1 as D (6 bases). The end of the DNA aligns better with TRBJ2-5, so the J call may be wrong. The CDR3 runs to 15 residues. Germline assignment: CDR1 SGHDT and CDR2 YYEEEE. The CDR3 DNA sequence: TGTGCCAGCAGCTTCTCCGGGACACGAAAAGAGACCCAGTACTTC. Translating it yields CASSFSGTRKETQYF.

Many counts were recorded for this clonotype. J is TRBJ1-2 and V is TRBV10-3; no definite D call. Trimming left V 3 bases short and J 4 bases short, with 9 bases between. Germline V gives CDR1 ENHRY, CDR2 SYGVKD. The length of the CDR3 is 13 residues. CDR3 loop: CAISDKGGYGYTF. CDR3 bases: TGTGCCATCAGTGATAAAGGAGGCTATGGCTACACCTTC.

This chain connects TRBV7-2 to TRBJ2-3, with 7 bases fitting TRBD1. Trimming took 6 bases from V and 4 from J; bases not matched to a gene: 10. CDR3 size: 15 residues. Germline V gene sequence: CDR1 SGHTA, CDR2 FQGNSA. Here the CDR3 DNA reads TGTGCCAGCAGTACTACAGGGGTTTACGCAGATACGCAGTATTTT. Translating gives CASSTTGVYADTQYF.

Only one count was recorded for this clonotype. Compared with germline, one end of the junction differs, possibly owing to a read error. The CDR3 protein is CACSQDPVRTYEQYF. The CDR3, as DNA: TGTGCCTGCAGCCAAGATCCAGTGAGGACCTACGAGCAGTACTTC. V gene TRBV3-1 combines with J gene TRBJ2-4; D gene ambiguous. The J call is doubtful: the DNA matches TRBJ2-7 better. The CDR3 totals 15 residues. In germline, CDR1 is LGHDT, CDR2 YNNKEL (reference sequence).

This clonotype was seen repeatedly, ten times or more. CDR3 sequence reads: CASSRRANEKLFF. The CDR3 region has the DNA TGTGCCAGCAGTAGGCGGGCGAATGAAAAACTGTTTTTT. The rearrangement links TRBV28 to TRBJ1-4; no firm D call. Germline CDR1 is MDHEN and CDR2 is SYDVKM. Trimming took off 5 bases at V and 5 bases at J, with 9 bases between the two ends. CDR3 length equals 13 residues.

The CDR3 sequence: CSVVEGVRSYEQYF. In nucleotides, the CDR3 is TGCAGCGTAGTGGAGGGGGTTAGGTCCTACGAGCAGTACTTC. The chain employs TRBV29-1 and TRBJ2-7; D assignment may be TRBD1 or TRBD2 (6 bases each). This CDR3 is 14 amino acids long. Trimming stripped 6 bases from V and 1 base from J, with 16 bases between. Germline CDR1 SQVTM, CDR2 ANQGSEA.

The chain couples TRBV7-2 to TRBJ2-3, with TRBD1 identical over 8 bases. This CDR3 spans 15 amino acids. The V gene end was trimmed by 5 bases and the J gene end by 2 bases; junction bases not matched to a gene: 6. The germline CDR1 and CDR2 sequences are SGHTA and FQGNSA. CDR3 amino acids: CASSRQGPYTDTQYF. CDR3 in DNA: TGTGCCAGCAGCCGACAGGGGCCCTACACAGATACGCAGTATTTT.

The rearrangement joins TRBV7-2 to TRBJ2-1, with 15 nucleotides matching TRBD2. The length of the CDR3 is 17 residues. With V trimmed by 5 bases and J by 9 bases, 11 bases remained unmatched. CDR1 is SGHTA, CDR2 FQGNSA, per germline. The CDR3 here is CASSPRTSGRAVSEQFF. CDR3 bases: TGTGCCAGCAGCCCTAGGACTAGCGGGAGGGCCGTCAGTGAGCAGTTCTTC. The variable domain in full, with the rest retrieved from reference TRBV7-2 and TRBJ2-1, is GAGVSQSPSNKVTEKGKDVELRCDPISGHTALYWYRQSLGQGLEFLIYFQGNSAPDKSGLPSDRFSAERTGGSVSTLTIQRTQQEDSAVYLCASSPRTSGRAVSEQFFGPGTRLTVL.

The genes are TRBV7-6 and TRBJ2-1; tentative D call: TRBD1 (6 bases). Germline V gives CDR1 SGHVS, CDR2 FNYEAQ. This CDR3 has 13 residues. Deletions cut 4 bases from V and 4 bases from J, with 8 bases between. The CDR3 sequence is CASSWTEYNEQFF. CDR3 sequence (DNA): TGTGCCAGCAGCTGGACAGAGTACAATGAGCAGTTCTTC.

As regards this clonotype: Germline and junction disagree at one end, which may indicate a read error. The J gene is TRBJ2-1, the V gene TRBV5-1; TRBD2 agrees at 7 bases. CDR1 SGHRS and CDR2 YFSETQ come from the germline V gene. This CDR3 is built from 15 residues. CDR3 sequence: CASSSSSGTYNGQFF. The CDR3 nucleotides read TGCGCCAGCAGCTCATCTAGCGGAACCTACAATGGGCAGTTCTTC. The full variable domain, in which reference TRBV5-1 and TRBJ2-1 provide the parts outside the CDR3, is KAGVTQTPRYLIKTRGQQVTLSCSPISGHRSVSWYQQTPGQGLQFLFEYFSETQRNKGNFPGRFSGRQFSNSRSEMNVSTLELGDSALYLCASSSSSGTYNGQFFGPGTRLTVL.

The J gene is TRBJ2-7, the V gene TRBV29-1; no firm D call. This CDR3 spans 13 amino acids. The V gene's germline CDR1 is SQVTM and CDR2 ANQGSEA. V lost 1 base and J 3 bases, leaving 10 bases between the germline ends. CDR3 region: CSVEVTASYEQYF. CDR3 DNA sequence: TGCAGCGTTGAAGTCACGGCCAGCTACGAGCAGTACTTC.

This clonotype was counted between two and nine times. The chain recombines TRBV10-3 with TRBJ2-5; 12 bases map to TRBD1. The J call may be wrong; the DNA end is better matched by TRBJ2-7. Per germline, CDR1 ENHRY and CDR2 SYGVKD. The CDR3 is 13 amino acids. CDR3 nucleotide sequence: TGTGCCATCAGGGGACAGGGGGCGAACGAGCAGTACTTC. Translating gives CAIRGQGANEQYF.

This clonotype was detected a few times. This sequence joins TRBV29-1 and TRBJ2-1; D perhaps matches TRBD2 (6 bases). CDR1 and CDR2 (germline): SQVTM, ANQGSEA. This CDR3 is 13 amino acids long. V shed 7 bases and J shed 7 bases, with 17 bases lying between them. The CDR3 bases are TGCAGCGGGCGTGAGGACTACCTAAATGAGCAGTTCTTC. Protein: CSGREDYLNEQFF.

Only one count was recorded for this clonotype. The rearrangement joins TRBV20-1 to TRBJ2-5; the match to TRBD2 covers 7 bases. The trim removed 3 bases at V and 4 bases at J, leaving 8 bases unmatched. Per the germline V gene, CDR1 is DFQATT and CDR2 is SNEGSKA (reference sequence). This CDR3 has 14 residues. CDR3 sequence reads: CSASLAGAPETQYF. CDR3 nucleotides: TGCAGTGCTAGCCTTGCGGGAGCCCCAGAGACCCAGTACTTC.

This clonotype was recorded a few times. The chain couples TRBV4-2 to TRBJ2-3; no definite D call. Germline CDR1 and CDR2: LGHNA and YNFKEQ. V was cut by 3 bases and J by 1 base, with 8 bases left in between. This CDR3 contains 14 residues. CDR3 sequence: CASSQNGGTDTQYF. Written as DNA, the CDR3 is TGTGCCAGCAGCCAGAATGGGGGCACAGATACGCAGTATTTT.

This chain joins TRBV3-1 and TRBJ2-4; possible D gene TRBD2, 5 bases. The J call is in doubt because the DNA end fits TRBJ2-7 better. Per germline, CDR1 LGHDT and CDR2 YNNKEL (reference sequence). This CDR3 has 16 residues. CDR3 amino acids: CASSQDLEKAAYEQYF. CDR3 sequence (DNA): TGTGCCAGCAGCCAAGATCTTGAAAAAGCGGCCTACGAGCAGTACTTC.

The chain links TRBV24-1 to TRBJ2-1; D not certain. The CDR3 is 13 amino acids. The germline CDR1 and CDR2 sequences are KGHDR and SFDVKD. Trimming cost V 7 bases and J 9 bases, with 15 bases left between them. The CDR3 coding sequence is TGTGCCACCAGCCGCCTTAGTGTGGGTGAGCAGTTCTTC. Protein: CATSRLSVGEQFF.

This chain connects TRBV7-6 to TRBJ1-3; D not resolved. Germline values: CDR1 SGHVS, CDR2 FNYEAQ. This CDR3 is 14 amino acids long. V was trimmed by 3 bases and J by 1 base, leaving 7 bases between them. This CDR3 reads CASSLVVSGNTIYF. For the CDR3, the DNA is TGTGCCAGCAGCTTGGTCGTTTCTGGAAACACCATATATTTT.

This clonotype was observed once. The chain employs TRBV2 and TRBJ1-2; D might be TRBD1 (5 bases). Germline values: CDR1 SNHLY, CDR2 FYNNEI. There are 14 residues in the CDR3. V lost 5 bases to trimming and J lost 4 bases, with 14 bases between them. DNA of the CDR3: TGTGCCAGCAGTCTCGACAGTAATTCCTATGGCTACACCTTC. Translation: CASSLDSNSYGYTF.

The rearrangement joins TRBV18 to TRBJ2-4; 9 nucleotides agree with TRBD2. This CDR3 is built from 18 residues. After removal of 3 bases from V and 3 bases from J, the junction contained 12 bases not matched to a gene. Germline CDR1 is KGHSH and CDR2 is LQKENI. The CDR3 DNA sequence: TGTGCCAGCTCACCTTCTTTAGCGGGGGAGAAGGGCAAAAACATTCAGTACTTC. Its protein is CASSPSLAGEKGKNIQYF.

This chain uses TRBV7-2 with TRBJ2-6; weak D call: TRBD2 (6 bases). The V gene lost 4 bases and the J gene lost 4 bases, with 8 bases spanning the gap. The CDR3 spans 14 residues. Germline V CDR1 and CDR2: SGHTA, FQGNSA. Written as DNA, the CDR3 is TGTGCCAGCAGCTCAAGCGGGGGGGCCAACGTCCTGACTTTC. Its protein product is CASSSSGGANVLTF. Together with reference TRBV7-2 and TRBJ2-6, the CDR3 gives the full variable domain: GAGVSQSPSNKVTEKGKDVELRCDPISGHTALYWYRQSLGQGLEFLIYFQGNSAPDKSGLPSDRFSAERTGGSVSTLTIQRTQQEDSAVYLCASSSSGGANVLTFGAGSRLTVL.

The CDR3 region has the DNA TGTGCCAGCAGCCTCACGGCGGGAGGGCCCCCAGATACGCAGTATTTT. The encoded protein is CASSLTAGGPPDTQYF. This rearrangement joins TRBV12-3 or TRBV12-4 to TRBJ2-3, with 9 nucleotides matching TRBD2. This CDR3 region has 16 residues. J gave up 4 bases and V 6 bases, and 11 bases lay outside the gene matches.

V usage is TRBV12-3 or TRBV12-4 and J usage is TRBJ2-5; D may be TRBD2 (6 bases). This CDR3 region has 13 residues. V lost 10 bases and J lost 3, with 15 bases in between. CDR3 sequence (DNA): TGTGCCATCCAGGTGGGGGGAGAAGAGACCCAGTACTTC. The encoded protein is CAIQVGGEETQYF.